The T cell receptor beta chain described here comes from a study of T cells in Graves' hyperthyroidism and ophthalmopathy. Points from the study as a whole: The model identified upcoming ophthalmopathy a median about 7.1 months ahead of onset.

Trimming shortened V by 7 bases and J by 8 bases, and 20 bases separated the two germline ends. Germline-derived CDR1 and CDR2 are MDHEN and SYDVKM. CDR3 length: 15 residues. Amplified TCR beta CDR3 regions derived from RNA transcripts. HTBI primers were the set used in a first-round RT-PCR of the TCR CDR3. TCRdb re-called the multiplex PCR reads with MiXCR, one entry per CDR3 protein. This table holds about 500,000 distinct CDR3 sequences, roughly 15% found once. In its sample, this clonotype was seen many times. Its antigen is currently unknown. In the ophthalmopathy cohort, Clinical Activity Score was at least 3, NOSPECS grade at least 4, and duration under 3 months. Investigators excluded patients with uncontrolled infection, other autoimmune disease, pregnancy or lactation. The authors took PBMCs from about 9.5 ml fresh peripheral blood.

The sample was blood. The rearrangement links TRBV28 to TRBJ1-4; TRBD1 is a possible D gene (5 bases). This TCR came from a woman between 18 and 29 years old with Graves' ophthalmopathy. The CDR3 loop reads CASTRQLGAREKLFF. The CDR3 nucleotides read TGTGCCAGCACCCGCCAGCTCGGGGCGCGGGAAAAACTGTTTTTT.